This T cell receptor (beta chain) was identified in a study of cytomegalovirus exposure and HLA in healthy donors. With 60 Vbeta and 13 Jbeta primers, the PCR was carried out. Generated by immunoSEQ multiplex PCR, the TCRdb table keeps only in-frame clones and is missing some. The sample yields 150,000 to 200,000 clones, roughly 77% seen once. Germline CDR1 MNHNS, CDR2 SASEGT. This CDR3 is 15 amino acids long. With 10 bases removed from V and 2 bases from J, the gap between germline ends came to 21 bases. This TCR was sampled from a woman aged 45 to 65 in good health and CMV-seronegative. The sample consisted of PBMCs. The chain couples TRBV6-1 to TRBJ2-7; D might be TRBD1 (6 bases). CDR3 region: CATQSAQGRTYEQYF. The CDR3 DNA sequence: TGTGCCACTCAATCGGCACAGGGAAGAACCTACGAGCAGTACTTC.